This TCR beta chain was identified during a study of Graves' ophthalmopathy and Graves' hyperthyroidism. In this sample, this clonotype turned up once. The ends were cut back, 1 base at V and 5 bases at J, with 15 bases in the middle. This CDR3 region has 15 residues. CDR1 and CDR2 (germline): SGHRS, YFSETQ. The study amplified TCR beta CDR3 regions using RNA transcripts. First-round RT-PCR relied on HTBI primers, and a second-round multiplex PCR came next. TCRdb fed the multiplex PCR reads into MiXCR, producing one record per CDR3 protein. This table holds around 1,000,000 distinct CDR3 sequences, about two fifths found once.

This receptor was identified in an adult man with Graves' hyperthyroidism. V is TRBV5-1 and J is TRBJ2-5; perhaps TRBD1 as D (5 bases). Sequencing used peripheral blood or thyroid tissue (not recorded which). Here the CDR3 DNA reads TGCGCCAGCAGCTTGTCAGTTGGGGCGGTGGAGACCCAGTACTTC. Its protein is CASSLSVGAVETQYF. The complete variable domain, with remaining parts taken from reference TRBV5-1 and TRBJ2-5, reads KAGVTQTPRYLIKTRGQQVTLSCSPISGHRSVSWYQQTPGQGLQFLFEYFSETQRNKGNFPGRFSGRQFSNSRSEMNVSTLELGDSALYLCASSLSVGAVETQYFGPGTRLLVL.